What follows is one T cell receptor beta chain and its context. The target antigen is unknown. The sample is drawn from a study of cytomegalovirus exposure and HLA in healthy donors. The wider study: It was reported in a later analysis that the same platform had been used for the approximately 110 validation repertoires as for the 666 first-cohort repertoires.

Profiling relied on immunoSEQ multiplex PCR, and the TCRdb table lists in-frame clones only, not all of them. Here the sample spans around 98,000 clones, 87% being singletons. Study conclusions and caveats: Many donors shared some public TCRs, even though most TCR sequences were rare. The listing of 150 to 200 TCR beta chains classed them as cytomegalovirus-associated.

The receptor comes from a man aged 18 to 29 in good health and CMV-seropositive. The sequenced sample was PBMCs.

The CDR3, as DNA: TGTGCCAGCAGCGCCCGGACAGGGGGCGACGGTGGCTACACCTTC. It codes for CASSARTGGDGGYTF. This chain joins TRBV7-2 and TRBJ1-2; 11 bases line up with TRBD1. The CDR3 extends over 15 amino acids. The J segment lost 7 bases and the V segment lost 5 bases, leaving 9 bases of the junction unmatched. Germline-derived CDR1 and CDR2 are SGHTA and FQGNSA.